Listed here are 13 T cell receptor beta chains from one sample, sequenced in a study of shared clonotypes between healthy human individuals. TCRdb's copy holds only in-frame clones and misses some; the assay was immunoSEQ multiplex PCR. Of under 1,100,000 clones listed, about 75% were seen once; the top ten hold approximately 1.3%. Sequenced material: memory CD4+ T cells sorted from blood. Subset reported: CD45RA-negative fraction. The receptors here all came from a young man in good health.

The CDR3 protein is CASKAGLGDYGYTF. CDR3 coding DNA: TGTGCCAGTAAGGCGGGGCTAGGAGACTATGGCTACACCTTC. The chain couples TRBV19 to TRBJ1-2; a possible D gene is TRBD1 (5 bases). The CDR3 is made up of 14 amino acids. Germline V lookup: CDR1 LNHDA, CDR2 SQIVND (reference sequence). V lost 7 bases, J lost 3 bases, and 15 bases lay in between.

The chain has TRBV30 and TRBJ1-2; D is undetermined. Germline loops: CDR1 GTSNPN, CDR2 SVGIG (reference sequence). Trimming removed 5 bases from V and 7 bases from J, with 11 bases in between. The CDR3 has 11 amino acids. In DNA form, the CDR3 reads TGTGCCTGGGACCCCGCGGGTGGCTACACCTTC. It codes for CAWDPAGGYTF.

The V and J genes are TRBV4-1 and TRBJ2-1, with TRBD2 as a possible D gene (5 bases). V was pared by 3 bases and J by 0 bases, with 12 bases between. Germline CDR1 and CDR2: MGHRA and YSYEKL. This CDR3 is built from 16 residues. CDR3 region: CASSQLDLISYNEQFF. The CDR3 DNA follows: TGCGCCAGCAGCCAGCTGGACTTGATCTCCTACAATGAGCAGTTCTTC.

The count of this clone is one. The chain is built from TRBV5-1 and TRBJ2-2; D gene ambiguous. CDR3 length equals 15 residues. Trimming took off 0 bases at V and 1 base at J, with 7 bases between the two ends. The germline gives CDR1 SGHRS, CDR2 YFSETQ. The CDR3 DNA follows: TGCGCCAGCAGCTTGGTTCCTTTGAACACCGGGGAGCTGTTTTTT. Amino acids: CASSLVPLNTGELFF.

V is TRBV10-3 and J is TRBJ1-3, with D unresolved. V dropped 2 bases and J dropped 2 bases, with 7 bases sitting between them. The CDR3 consists of 14 residues. The V gene's germline CDR1 is ENHRY and CDR2 SYGVKD. This CDR3 is CAISEPGAGNTIYF. CDR3 DNA: TGTGCCATCAGTGAGCCCGGGGCTGGAAACACCATATATTTT.

The chain couples TRBV6-1 to TRBJ1-5; D is uncertain. CDR1 and CDR2 (germline): MNHNS, SASEGT. The CDR3 runs 15 residues. Between the trimmed V and J ends, which lost 6 bases and 0 bases, there was a span of 12 bases. CDR3 loop: CASRGGRNSNQPQHF. In DNA form, the CDR3 reads TGTGCCAGCAGGGGTGGGCGGAATAGCAATCAGCCCCAGCATTTT.

This sequence joins TRBV7-9 and TRBJ2-5; no reliable D call. CDR3 length: 15 amino acids. V was cut by 1 base and J by 5 bases, with 14 bases left in between. CDR1 SEHNR and CDR2 FQNEAQ come from the germline V gene (reference sequence). Here the CDR3 DNA reads TGTGCCAGCAGCTTAGGGTACATCCCGTCGGAGACCCAGTACTTC. Translation: CASSLGYIPSETQYF.

The sample holds a few counts of this clone. The V and J genes are TRBV30 and TRBJ2-7; D not certain. This CDR3 is built from 13 residues. Trimming took 0 bases from V and 8 from J, leaving 14 bases between them. CDR1 GTSNPN and CDR2 SVGIG come from the germline V gene (reference sequence). The CDR3 is CAWSVEGRPKQYF. Here the CDR3 DNA reads TGTGCCTGGAGTGTAGAAGGAAGGCCCAAGCAGTACTTC.

The J gene is TRBJ2-3, the V gene TRBV7-2; D not certain. Germline values: CDR1 SGHTA, CDR2 FQGNSA. The ends were cut back, 1 base at V and 5 bases at J, with 7 bases in the middle. This CDR3 is built from 13 residues. CDR3 bases: TGTGCCAGCAGCTTAGGACCGTTAGATACGCAGTATTTT. This codes for CASSLGPLDTQYF. Looking up the rest from reference TRBV7-2 and TRBJ2-3 gives the full variable domain: GAGVSQSPSNKVTEKGKDVELRCDPISGHTALYWYRQSLGQGLEFLIYFQGNSAPDKSGLPSDRFSAERTGGSVSTLTIQRTQQEDSAVYLCASSLGPLDTQYFGPGTRLTVL.

The V call is TRBV6-1, the J call TRBJ1-6; no clear D. The CDR3 sequence is 15 residues long. The germline gives CDR1 MNHNS, CDR2 SASEGT. The V gene lost 6 bases and the J gene lost 0 bases, with 9 bases spanning the gap. This CDR3 reads CASRSVGSYNSPLHF. The CDR3 DNA reads TGTGCCAGCAGATCTGTCGGCTCCTATAATTCACCCCTCCACTTT.

To note about this clone: Other nucleotide sequences from this sample produce the same CDR3. The J gene is TRBJ2-7, the V gene TRBV5-1; 7 positions agree with TRBD1. Germline trimming cut 4 bases from V and 2 bases from J; bases unmatched to any gene: 6. Germline CDR1 and CDR2: SGHRS and YFSETQ. This CDR3 comprises 14 residues. The CDR3 here is CASSLPGTAYEQYF. The CDR3 coding sequence is TGCGCCAGCAGCCTGCCCGGGACAGCCTACGAGCAGTACTTC.

The V gene is TRBV5-1, the J gene TRBJ2-1, with TRBD2 as a possible D gene (6 bases). Looked up from germline, CDR1 is SGHRS and CDR2 is YFSETQ. The CDR3 is 15 amino acids. The V end lost 0 bases, the J end lost 12 bases, and 19 bases lay between the germline ends. The chain's CDR3 is CASSLVAGSMSRQFF. In DNA, the CDR3 is TGCGCCAGCAGCTTGGTGGCGGGATCAATGAGTCGGCAGTTCTTC.

The CDR3 region is CASSGTGRGSNEKLFF. The CDR3 DNA reads TGTGCCAGCAGTGGGACAGGGAGAGGGTCTAATGAAAAACTGTTTTTT. The chain is built from TRBV6-6 and TRBJ1-4; 9 bases fit TRBD1. V lost 5 bases and J lost 3; bases outside the gene matches: 7. Germline V gene lookup returns CDR1 MNHNY and CDR2 SVGAGI (reference sequence). This CDR3 contains 16 residues.